The entry below describes one TCR beta chain. What antigen it recognizes has not been identified. The junction differs from germline at one of its ends, possibly a read error. The 39 donors, aged 6 to 90 years, were systemically healthy Caucasian individuals from Russia. Each donor gave ten milliliters of peripheral blood, drawn into EDTA-treated Vacutainer tubes. PBMCs were isolated by Ficoll-Paque density-gradient centrifugation, with at least 7 million obtained per sample. Trizol reagent was used to extract total RNA from the PBMCs, yielding at least 5 micrograms per sample. For every donor, an aliquot of PBMCs went through flow cytometry to measure the percentages of naive CD45RAhigh/CD27high T cells. The source of the sample is a study of blood T cells in healthy people across ages (dated by TCRdb to the mid-2010s). With respect to the entire study: In model experiments, roughly one uniquely barcoded TCR beta cDNA molecule per two T cells was captured by template switching. Using deep sequencing normalized with unique cDNA molecular identifiers, the study measured how TCR beta repertoire diversity changes with age. The donors were divided into four age groups: young (average approximately 15 years), middle-aged (roughly 40), aged (under 70) and long-lived (roughly 82). To avoid experimental bias, donors of different ages were randomly spread across the sequencing lanes. Two additional independent replicas of 1 million unique cDNA reads from the same blood draw were analyzed for two donors (one aged 18 to 29 and one aged 80 or older).

The library was generated by 5' RACE. The reads were generated on an Illumina HiSeq 2500. The second PCR ran for about 6 to 11 cycles and used a J-beta primer mix along with a sample-barcoded 5' primer. Each TCR beta cDNA molecule received a unique molecular identifier from a template-switch 5' adaptor carrying 12 random nucleotides. Each sample yielded at least 3 million CDR3-containing paired-end reads. All of the RNA was converted into first-strand cDNA using the Mint cDNA synthesis kit, with a TRBC-specific oligonucleotide serving as the primer. Following uracil-DNA glycosylase treatment, a first 18-cycle PCR with universal primers M1SS and BC2_uni_R was performed on all cDNA. The published analysis was carried out like this. Normalization of each sample was performed by random selection of 1 million high-quality reads, each carrying a distinct molecular identifier. Instead of being binned into consensus sequences, reads that shared molecular identifiers were thrown out. CDR3 identification, clonotype clustering and error correction used MiTCR with a Q25 quality threshold and the strictest error-elimination algorithm. A nonparametric unseen species model with Euler transformation was used to estimate lower-bound total TCR beta diversity. The public reads were reprocessed in TCRdb via fastp at Q25 and MiXCR, keeping in-frame beta chains. Entries are consolidated by CDR3 protein sequence, retaining the most common genes and DNA. These V and J calls rely on TCRdb rather than the paper's analysis. In all, the sample holds 1.5 million to 2 million distinct CDR3 sequences, and 28% of those were seen once. Jointly, the top ten make up 6.5% to 8.5% of the sample.

General findings and caveats noted by the study authors: Because donor CMV infection status was unknown, age-related changes in expanded clonotypes were potentially confounded. The percentage of naive T cells measured by flow cytometry correlated strongly with observed TCR beta diversity. Observed TCR beta diversity per million T cells fell roughly linearly with age, and a significant reduction was already apparent by age about 38. Estimates of total diversity based on one million sequenced T cells were regarded as lower bounds and as underestimates. Compared with the aged group, the long-lived group had more naive CD4+ T cells, fewer expanded clones and increased TCR diversity, suggesting age selection. Bulk unsorted PBMC profiling prevented conclusive comparison of naive and antigen-experienced compartments.

From the germline V gene, CDR1 is SGHAT and CDR2 is FQNNGV. Measured from the cysteine to the phenylalanine, the CDR3 is 16 residues long. The CDR3 DNA has 48 bases and is translated from base 1. In this chain, TRBV11-2 is recombined with TRBJ1-4; no D gene can be assigned with confidence. The clonotype comes from a woman aged 25 to 39 in good health. The sequenced material came from blood. The nucleotides read TGTGCCAGCAGCTTAACGGCAGCCTCAACTAATGGAAAACTGTTTTTT. This gives the protein CASSLTAASTNGKLFF.